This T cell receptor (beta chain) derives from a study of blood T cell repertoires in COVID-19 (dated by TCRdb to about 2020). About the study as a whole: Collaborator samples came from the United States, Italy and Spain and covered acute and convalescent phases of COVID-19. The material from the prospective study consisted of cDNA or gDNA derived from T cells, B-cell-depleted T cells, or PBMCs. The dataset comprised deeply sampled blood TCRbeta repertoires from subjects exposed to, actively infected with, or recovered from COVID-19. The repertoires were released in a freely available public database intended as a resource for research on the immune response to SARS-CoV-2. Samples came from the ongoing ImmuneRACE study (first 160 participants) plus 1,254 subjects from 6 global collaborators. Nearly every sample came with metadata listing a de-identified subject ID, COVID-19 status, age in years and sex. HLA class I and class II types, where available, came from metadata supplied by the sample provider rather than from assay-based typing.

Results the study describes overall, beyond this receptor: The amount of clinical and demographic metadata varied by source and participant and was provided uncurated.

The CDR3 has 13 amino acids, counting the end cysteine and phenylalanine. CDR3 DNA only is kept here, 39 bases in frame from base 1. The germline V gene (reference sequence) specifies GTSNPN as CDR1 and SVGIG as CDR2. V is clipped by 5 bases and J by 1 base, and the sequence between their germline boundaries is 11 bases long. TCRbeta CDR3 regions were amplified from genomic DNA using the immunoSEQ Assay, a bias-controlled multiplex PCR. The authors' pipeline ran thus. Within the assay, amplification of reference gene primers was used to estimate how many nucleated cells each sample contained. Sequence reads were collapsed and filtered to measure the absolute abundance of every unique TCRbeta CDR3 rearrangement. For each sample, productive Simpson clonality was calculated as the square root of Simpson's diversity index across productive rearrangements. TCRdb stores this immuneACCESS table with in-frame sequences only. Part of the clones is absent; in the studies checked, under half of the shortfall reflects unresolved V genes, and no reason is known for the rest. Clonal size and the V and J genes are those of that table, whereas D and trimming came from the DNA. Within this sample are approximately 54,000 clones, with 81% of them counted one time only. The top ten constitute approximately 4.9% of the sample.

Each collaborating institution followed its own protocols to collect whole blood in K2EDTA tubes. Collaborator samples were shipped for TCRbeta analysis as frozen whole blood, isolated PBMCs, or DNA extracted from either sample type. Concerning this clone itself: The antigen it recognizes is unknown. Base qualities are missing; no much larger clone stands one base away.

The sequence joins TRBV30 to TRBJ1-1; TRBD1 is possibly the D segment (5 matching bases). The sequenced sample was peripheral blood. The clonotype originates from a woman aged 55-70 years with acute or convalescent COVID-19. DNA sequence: TGTGCCTGGGCCAGGGTAGGGAACACTGAAGCTTTCTTT. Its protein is CAWARVGNTEAFF.